In this sample, the clone carrying this T cell receptor beta chain turned up many times. This entry comes from a study of T-cell memory formation after mild COVID-19. CDR3 length equals 16 residues. V trimming: 6 bases; J trimming: 7 bases; junction bases outside the gene matches: 14. Germline V gene sequence: CDR1 MNHEY, CDR2 SVGEGT. The TCR alpha and TCR beta cDNA libraries, bearing sample barcodes and UMIs, were generated by 5'RACE using constant-segment primers. TCRdb re-analysed the 5' RACE reads in MiXCR, keeping a single row per CDR3 protein. The sample lists fewer than 200,000 distinct CDR3 sequences, about 22% occurring once.

The specimen was PBMCs or a T cell subset sorted from them (not recorded which). The rearrangement joins TRBV6-2 or TRBV6-3 to TRBJ2-1, with 8 bases aligning to TRBD2. This clonotype originated in an adult woman who had mild COVID-19 (a few samples of this study predate the infection). Cell type and time point are not known. The CDR3 DNA reads as TGTGCCAGCAGACCCCCCGGGAGGGAGGGAATAAATGAGCAGTTCTTC. Translation: CASRPPGREGINEQFF.